This T cell receptor (beta chain) originates from a study of a mutant IDH1 vaccine in newly diagnosed glioma. Study summary: Vaccines were begun 4-6 weeks after radiotherapy alone, or with temozolomide cycles. Sex distribution of treated patients was roughly 62% male and approximately 38% female; mean age was around 40 years. Earlier therapy was either radiotherapy, temozolomide, or both, and most got both.

Time point defined: week 35, safety follow-up. Doses comprised 300 ug of mutant IDH1 20-mer peptide each, plus topical imiquimod. Some clones are missing from TCRdb's copy, which holds only in-frame ones; the method was immunoSEQ multiplex PCR. This repertoire shows approximately 44,000 clones, roughly four fifths found once; its top ten account for 10% to 15%. J lost 7 bases, V lost 5 bases, and 10 bases had no gene match. Germline loops: CDR1 SGHRS, CDR2 YFSETQ. The CDR3 runs to 14 residues. In the case of this clone: The target antigen is unknown.

The rearrangement links TRBV5-1 to TRBJ2-7; 9 bases are a match to TRBD1. Material: PBMCs, obtained from a glioma patient whose treatment included an IDH1 peptide vaccine. The receptor was isolated from a man between 40 and 49 years old with glioma. CDR3 DNA sequence: TGCGCCAGCAGGTTGCTACAGGGGGCGCAAGAGCAGTACTTC. This sequence encodes CASRLLQGAQEQYF. The entire variable domain, with the rest obtained from reference TRBV5-1 and TRBJ2-7, is as follows: KAGVTQTPRYLIKTRGQQVTLSCSPISGHRSVSWYQQTPGQGLQFLFEYFSETQRNKGNFPGRFSGRQFSNSRSEMNVSTLELGDSALYLCASRLLQGAQEQYFGPGTRLTVT.